What follows describes a single TCR beta chain. The antigen remains undetermined. These data belong to a study of T cells in Graves' hyperthyroidism and ophthalmopathy. Authors of the study amplified TCR beta CDR3 regions from RNA transcripts. The study used the HTBI primer set for a first-round RT-PCR of the TCR CDR3. Via MiXCR, TCRdb re-called the multiplex PCR reads, giving one row per CDR3 protein. This repertoire shows some 500,000 distinct CDR3 sequences, approximately 24% found once; its top ten account for roughly 10%. Overall study results and limits: Ophthalmopathy onset followed model prediction by a median approximately six months.

It was uncontrolled infection, other autoimmune disease, pregnancy or lactation that excluded patients. In making diagnoses, clinical symptoms, serum thyroxine and TRAb, thyroid ultrasound and orbital computed tomography were all used. Isolation of PBMCs was performed on 10 ml fresh peripheral blood. The length of the CDR3 is 13 residues. The trim removed 6 bases at V and 9 bases at J, leaving 6 bases unmatched. The genes are TRBV12-3 or TRBV12-4 and TRBJ1-5, with 9 bases lining up with TRBD1. The sample comprised blood. The receptor was derived from a woman aged 25 to 39 with Graves' ophthalmopathy. CDR3 loop: CASSLTGGRPQHF. In DNA form, the CDR3 reads TGTGCCAGCAGCCTTACAGGGGGCCGGCCCCAGCATTTT.